The 30 T cell receptor beta chains listed next were all sequenced from one sample in a study of blood T cell repertoires in COVID-19. TCRdb's copy holds only in-frame clones and misses some; the assay was immunoSEQ multiplex PCR. The repertoire holds 50,000 to 75,000 clones, with roughly nine tenths as singletons. Source material: peripheral blood. Receptor source: a human donor in a cohort sampled during active COVID-19.

The chain is built from TRBV3-1 (or the pseudogene TRBV3-2) and TRBJ2-3; 14 nucleotides match TRBD2. V gave up 3 bases and J gave up 6 bases; unmatched junction bases: 5. This CDR3 is 16 amino acids long. Germline lookup yields CDR1 LGHDT and CDR2 YNNKEL (reference sequence). CDR3 coding DNA: TGTGCCAGCAGCCACAGACTAGCGGGGGGGCTGGATACGCAGTATTTT. Protein sequence: CASSHRLAGGLDTQYF.

The V gene is TRBV11-2, the J gene TRBJ2-7; TRBD1 agrees at 8 bases. Germline V gene data show CDR1 as SGHAT and CDR2 as FQNNGV. The CDR3 is 14 amino acids. V was pared by 3 bases and J by 3 bases, with 4 bases of the junction left unmatched. The CDR3 region is CASSFSGQVYEQYF. The DNA for the CDR3 is TGTGCCAGCAGCTTCTCGGGACAGGTCTACGAGCAGTACTTC.

CDR3 sequence reads: CASSPRNRGLGNEKLFF. The CDR3 bases are TGTGCCAGCTCACCACGTAACAGGGGGCTTGGTAATGAAAAACTGTTTTTT. V is TRBV18 and J is TRBJ1-4, with 9 bases identical to TRBD1. The CDR3 sequence is 17 residues long. Germline CDR1 KGHSH, CDR2 LQKENI. V was clipped by 1 base and J by 4 bases; unmatched bases: 7.

This rearrangement joins TRBV7-9 to TRBJ2-7; D not certain. Looked up from germline, CDR1 is SEHNR and CDR2 is FQNEAQ (reference sequence). This CDR3 contains 16 residues. Trimming stripped 2 bases from V and 0 bases from J, with 14 bases between. CDR3 DNA sequence: TGTGCCAGCAGCTTATTTGTTTCACTGATCTCCTACGAGCAGTACTTC. This sequence encodes CASSLFVSLISYEQYF.

The rearrangement joins TRBV19 to TRBJ2-7, with 10 bases lining up with TRBD2. Germline trimming cut 5 bases from V and 7 bases from J; bases unmatched to any gene: 14. The V gene's germline CDR1 is LNHDA and CDR2 SQIVND (reference sequence). The CDR3 sequence is 16 residues long. CDR3 residues: CASSDLSGRARREQYF. CDR3 in DNA: TGTGCCAGTAGTGACCTCAGCGGGAGGGCCCGGCGGGAGCAGTACTTC.

The J gene is TRBJ2-5, the V gene TRBV24-1; a weak D match, TRBD1 (6 bases). The CDR3 is 15 amino acids. V gave up 3 bases and J gave up 5 bases, with 15 bases separating them. From germline, CDR1 is KGHDR and CDR2 SFDVKD. This CDR3 is CATSDPRDRKETQYF. Here the CDR3 DNA reads TGTGCCACCAGTGATCCCCGAGACAGGAAGGAGACCCAGTACTTC.

The genes are TRBV7-9 and TRBJ2-7; TRBD2 agrees at 8 bases. Germline V gene sequence: CDR1 SEHNR, CDR2 FQNEAQ (reference sequence). The CDR3 is 17 amino acids. The ends lost 5 bases at V and 0 bases at J; junction bases unmatched: 12. DNA for the CDR3: TGTGCCAGCAGCCCACTCGACGGGACTAGATACTCCTACGAGCAGTACTTC. It specifies CASSPLDGTRYSYEQYF.

The chain employs TRBV19 and TRBJ1-2; D remains ambiguous. V gave up 1 base and J gave up 3 bases, with 6 bases separating them. From germline, CDR1 is LNHDA and CDR2 SQIVND (reference sequence). This CDR3 has 13 amino acids. DNA of the CDR3: TGTGCCAGTAGTATAGGGCCTTACTATGGCTACACCTTC. Its protein product is CASSIGPYYGYTF.

The chain uses TRBV4-1 and TRBJ2-2, with D unresolved. The CDR3 covers 15 residues. Trimming left V 0 bases short and J 1 base short, with 6 bases between. Germline V CDR1 and CDR2: MGHRA, YSYEKL. CDR3 in DNA: TGCGCCAGCAGCCAAGATTGGAGGAACACCGGGGAGCTGTTTTTT. It encodes CASSQDWRNTGELFF.

The chain links TRBV5-1 to TRBJ2-3; 10 bases map to TRBD2. Germline V gives CDR1 SGHRS, CDR2 YFSETQ. With 2 bases clipped from V and 5 bases from J, the junction kept 5 bases outside the gene matches. This CDR3 contains 15 residues. The DNA of the CDR3 is TGCGCCAGCAGCTTACTAGCGGGGTGGAAAGATACGCAGTATTTT. Amino acids: CASSLLAGWKDTQYF. Filled out from reference TRBV5-1 and TRBJ2-3, the complete variable domain reads KAGVTQTPRYLIKTRGQQVTLSCSPISGHRSVSWYQQTPGQGLQFLFEYFSETQRNKGNFPGRFSGRQFSNSRSEMNVSTLELGDSALYLCASSLLAGWKDTQYFGPGTRLTVL.

The gene calls are TRBV18 and TRBJ1-1; D unresolved. The germline V gene encodes CDR1 KGHSH and CDR2 LQKENI. The CDR3 length is 13 residues. V shed 2 bases and J shed 2 bases, with 6 bases lying between them. As DNA, the CDR3 is TGTGCCAGCTCACCAACTCTTAACACTGAAGCTTTCTTT. Encoded protein: CASSPTLNTEAFF.

The table lists this clone with a few counts. This sample includes further DNA sequences coding for the same CDR3. The chain uses TRBV7-9 and TRBJ2-1; 9 positions agree with TRBD2. This CDR3 comprises 15 residues. The J segment lost 3 bases and the V segment lost 3 bases, leaving 3 bases of the junction unmatched. Germline V gene sequence: CDR1 SEHNR, CDR2 FQNEAQ (reference sequence). The CDR3 loop is CASSFSGRLYNEQFF. The CDR3 DNA follows: TGTGCCAGCAGCTTCAGCGGGAGGCTCTACAATGAGCAGTTCTTC. The full variable domain, with the rest looked up from reference TRBV7-9 and TRBJ2-1, is DTGVSQNPRHKITKRGQNVTFRCDPISEHNRLYWYRQTLGQGPEFLTYFQNEAQLEKSRLLSDRFSAERPKGSFSTLEIQRTEQGDSAMYLCASSFSGRLYNEQFFGPGTRLTVL.

The V call is TRBV21-1, the J call TRBJ1-1; the D call TRBD1 from the table was never checked on the DNA. TRBV21-1 is a pseudogene. The CDR3 sequence is 18 residues long. CDR3 sequence reads: CASSRQNRDSTQDTEAFF. The CDR3 nucleotides read TGTGCCAGCAGCAGACAAAACCGGGACAGTACCCAAGACACTGAAGCTTTCTTT.

The sample holds one count of this clone. The V gene is TRBV6-1, the J gene TRBJ2-7; D not certain. The V gene lost 1 base and the J gene lost 5 bases, with 12 bases spanning the gap. Germline lookup yields CDR1 MNHNS and CDR2 SASEGT. The CDR3 has 14 residues. CDR3 bases: TGTGCCAGCAGTGAAGAACCCCGGTCTCACGAGCAGTACTTC. Amino acid sequence: CASSEEPRSHEQYF.

V is TRBV7-2 and J is TRBJ1-5; D may be TRBD1 (5 bases). Per the germline V gene, CDR1 is SGHTA and CDR2 is FQGNSA. This CDR3 contains 15 residues. The germline V and J ends were trimmed by 7 bases and 4 bases, with 17 bases remaining between them. The CDR3 nucleotides are TGTGCCAGCACCGACGGTCAGGGCCCGAATCAGCCCCAGCATTTT. Protein sequence: CASTDGQGPNQPQHF. The full variable domain, rest sourced from reference TRBV7-2 and TRBJ1-5, is GAGVSQSPSNKVTEKGKDVELRCDPISGHTALYWYRQSLGQGLEFLIYFQGNSAPDKSGLPSDRFSAERTGGSVSTLTIQRTQQEDSAVYLCASTDGQGPNQPQHFGDGTRLSIL.

The chain links TRBV19 to TRBJ2-1; TRBD2 is a possible D gene (6 bases). There are 14 residues in the CDR3. The germline V gene has CDR1 LNHDA and CDR2 SQIVND (reference sequence). V was cut by 6 bases and J by 0 bases, with 9 bases left in between. The CDR3 reads CASSGGNSYNEQFF. For the CDR3, the DNA is TGTGCCAGTAGCGGAGGGAACTCCTACAATGAGCAGTTCTTC.

The chain employs TRBV6-1 and TRBJ2-1; D may be TRBD1 (6 bases). V was cut by 4 bases and J by 4 bases, with 17 bases left in between. The CDR3 has 16 residues. The germline V gene has CDR1 MNHNS and CDR2 SASEGT. CDR3 nucleotides: TGTGCCAGCAGTGGTCTACAAGGGGGTAGATACAATGAGCAGTTCTTC. Translated: CASSGLQGGRYNEQFF.

The CDR3 sequence: CASSFGTSGYNEQFF. The DNA for the CDR3 is TGTGCCAGCAGCTTCGGGACTAGCGGGTACAATGAGCAGTTCTTC. The gene calls are TRBV5-4 and TRBJ2-1, with 12 bases fitting TRBD2. Trimming at V came to 2 bases and at J to 4 bases, leaving 1 base not matched to a gene. The germline CDR1 and CDR2 sequences are SGHNT and YYREEE (reference sequence). This CDR3 region has 15 residues.

The chain combines TRBV5-1 with TRBJ1-2; 9 nucleotides agree with TRBD1. The CDR3 is 17 amino acids. Germline loops: CDR1 SGHRS, CDR2 YFSETQ. V was clipped by 4 bases and J by 6 bases; unmatched bases: 16. The CDR3 sequence is CASSPGQGGARVDGYTF. CDR3 DNA sequence: TGCGCCAGCAGCCCGGGACAGGGAGGGGCACGGGTTGATGGCTACACCTTC.

The chain has TRBV7-9 and TRBJ1-3; TRBD1 aligns across 7 bases. V lost 4 bases and J lost 0; bases outside the gene matches: 12. The CDR3 runs 18 residues. Germline V gene lookup returns CDR1 SEHNR and CDR2 FQNEAQ (reference sequence). The DNA for the CDR3 is TGTGCCAGCAGCTACCCCCGGACAGGACAGATCTCTGGAAACACCATATATTTT. Translation gives CASSYPRTGQISGNTIYF. Looking up the rest from reference TRBV7-9 and TRBJ1-3 gives the full variable domain: DTGVSQNPRHKITKRGQNVTFRCDPISEHNRLYWYRQTLGQGPEFLTYFQNEAQLEKSRLLSDRFSAERPKGSFSTLEIQRTEQGDSAMYLCASSYPRTGQISGNTIYFGEGSWLTVV.

The chain links TRBV7-3 to TRBJ2-1; 9 bases match TRBD2. Germline CDR1 reads SGHTA; CDR2 reads FQGTGA. This CDR3 comprises 16 residues. Trimming took 1 base from V and 4 from J; bases not matched to a gene: 5. This CDR3 is CASSLMSSGVYNEQFF. DNA for the CDR3: TGTGCCAGCAGCTTAATGTCTAGCGGGGTGTACAATGAGCAGTTCTTC.

This chain joins TRBV10-1 and TRBJ2-7; 9 bases are shared with TRBD2. The V gene end was trimmed by 1 base and the J gene end by 3 bases; junction bases not matched to a gene: 4. Germline V gene data show CDR1 as WNHNN and CDR2 as SYGVQD (reference sequence). The CDR3 loop spans 15 amino acids. CDR3 nucleotide sequence: TGCGCCAGCAGTGAGTTTATTAGCGGGAGCTACGAGCAGTACTTC. It encodes CASSEFISGSYEQYF.

CDR3 loop: CASSKTGMEGETQYF. The CDR3 nucleotides read TGTGCCAGCAGCAAGACAGGGATGGAGGGAGAGACCCAGTACTTC. This rearrangement joins TRBV9 to TRBJ2-5; a possible D gene is TRBD1 (7 bases). The CDR3 has 15 residues. Deletions cut 4 bases from V and 4 bases from J, with 17 bases between. CDR1 is SGDLS, CDR2 YYNGEE, per germline.

The chain uses TRBV7-2 and TRBJ1-1; D perhaps matches TRBD1 (5 bases). CDR1 SGHTA and CDR2 FQGNSA come from the germline V gene. The CDR3 covers 14 residues. V was shortened by 3 bases and J by 3 bases, with 11 bases between the two germline ends. This CDR3 reads CASSFRQRHTEAFF. In nucleotides, the CDR3 is TGTGCCAGCAGCTTCCGACAGAGGCACACTGAAGCTTTCTTT.

This clone occurred once. The chain carries TRBV23-1 and TRBJ1-2; D gene unclear. TRBV23-1 is identified as an open reading frame with a role that is uncertain. Trimming shortened V by 3 bases and J by 7 bases, and 12 bases separated the two germline ends. The CDR3 is made up of 13 amino acids. CDR3 sequence: CASSHEGGCGYTF. CDR3 in DNA: TGCGCCAGCAGTCACGAGGGAGGCTGTGGCTACACCTTC.

The chain joins TRBV7-9 to TRBJ2-1; 13 bases are a match to TRBD2. The CDR3 loop spans 19 amino acids. V dropped 5 bases and J dropped 2; count of bases not matched to a gene: 12. Germline V lookup: CDR1 SEHNR, CDR2 FQNEAQ (reference sequence). The CDR3 here is CASSPRTSGRYTPYNEQFF. The CDR3 DNA reads TGTGCCAGCAGCCCCCGGACTAGCGGGAGATATACCCCCTACAATGAGCAGTTCTTC.

A note on this clone: A junction end diverges from the germline sequence, so it may reflect a read error. V usage is TRBV7-6 and J usage is TRBJ2-2; D call uncertain. Germline V gene sequence: CDR1 SGHVS, CDR2 FNYEAQ. There are 12 residues in the CDR3. The CDR3 sequence is CASRVRSGELFF. CDR3 nucleotides: TGTGCCAGCAGGGTGAGGTCCGGTGAGCTGTTTTTT.

The chain employs TRBV19 and TRBJ2-6; possible D gene TRBD2, 6 bases. The CDR3 covers 15 residues. Germline CDR1 and CDR2: LNHDA and SQIVND (reference sequence). The V end lost 5 bases, the J end lost 0 bases, and 8 bases lay between the germline ends. In DNA, the CDR3 is TGTGCCAGTAGTTTCGGGGGCTCTGGGGCCAACGTCCTGACTTTC. This translates into CASSFGGSGANVLTF. The whole variable domain, filled in from reference TRBV19 and TRBJ2-6, reads DGGITQSPKYLFRKEGQNVTLSCEQNLNHDAMYWYRQDPGQGLRLIYYSQIVNDFQKGDIAEGYSVSREKKESFPLTVTSAQKNPTAFYLCASSFGGSGANVLTFGAGSRLTVL.

The chain couples TRBV7-3 to TRBJ2-3, with 8 bases aligning to TRBD1. Germline lookup yields CDR1 SGHTA and CDR2 FQGTGA. V was pared by 5 bases and J by 1 base, with 8 bases of the junction left unmatched. CDR3 size: 16 residues. This chain's CDR3 is CASSEDRVWGTDTQYF. CDR3 sequence (DNA): TGTGCCAGCAGCGAGGACAGGGTGTGGGGCACAGATACGCAGTATTTT. The full variable domain, completed using reference TRBV7-3 and TRBJ2-3, is GAGVSQTPSNKVTEKGKYVELRCDPISGHTALYWYRQSLGQGPEFLIYFQGTGAADDSGLPNDRFFAVRPEGSVSTLKIQRTERGDSAVYLCASSEDRVWGTDTQYFGPGTRLTVL.

The chain employs TRBV27 and TRBJ2-1; D might be TRBD2 (6 bases). Germline CDR1 reads MNHEY; CDR2 reads SMNVEV (reference sequence). With 2 bases removed from V and 4 bases from J, the gap between germline ends came to 21 bases. This CDR3 has 18 amino acids. CDR3: CASSLMAGRYLFYNEQFF. In nucleotides, the CDR3 is TGTGCCAGCAGTTTAATGGCGGGACGCTACCTTTTTTACAATGAGCAGTTCTTC.